This T cell receptor (beta chain) was sequenced for a study of circulating CD8 cells and anti-PD-1 response in melanoma. Study-wide context: Non-responders showed stable or progressive disease; responders showed complete or partial response.

V was clipped by 0 bases and J by 7 bases, with 6 bases between them. The V gene's germline CDR1 is LNHDA and CDR2 SQIVND (reference sequence). This CDR3 is 12 amino acids long. General study results and limits: The cohort mixed treatment-naive and previously treated patients. Diversity ranked highest in DNEG and lowest in TIGIT subsets.

The QIAseq Immune Repertoire TCR panel built the libraries from around 15 ng of total RNA. TCRdb re-analysed the reads in MiXCR, keeping a single row per CDR3 protein. The repertoire holds 1,100 to 1,500 distinct CDR3 sequences, with more than 7% as singletons. With respect to this clonotype: Its antigen is not known.

Sorting of live CD3+CD8+TCRalphabeta+ cells by PD-1 and/or TIGIT gave four subsets. The sequence was obtained from a human donor with melanoma. The source material was CD8+ T cells from PBMCs, sampled at baseline or after one month of anti-PD-1 therapy (not recorded which). The rearrangement uses TRBV19 and TRBJ1-1; D remains unclear. The CDR3 sequence: CASSIDSLEAFF. CDR3 DNA sequence: TGTGCCAGTAGTATAGACAGCCTTGAAGCTTTCTTT.